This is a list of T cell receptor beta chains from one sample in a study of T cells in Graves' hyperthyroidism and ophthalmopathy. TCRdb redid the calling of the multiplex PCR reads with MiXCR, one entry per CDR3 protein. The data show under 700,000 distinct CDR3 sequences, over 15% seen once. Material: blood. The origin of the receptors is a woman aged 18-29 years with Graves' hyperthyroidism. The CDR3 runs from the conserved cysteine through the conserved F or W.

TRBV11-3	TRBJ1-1	CASSLRQGGNTEAFF
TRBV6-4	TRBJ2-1	CASSERDLPQSNEQFF
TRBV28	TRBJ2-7	CASSLGRVYEQYF
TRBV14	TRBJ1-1	CASSQLRGAGTEAFF
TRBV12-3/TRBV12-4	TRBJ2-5	CASSRTGGEETQYF
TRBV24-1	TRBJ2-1	CATSEDPGASGSLEEQFF
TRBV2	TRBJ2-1	CAIRSTLGLAPNEQFF
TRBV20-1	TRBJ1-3	CSVESDLNTIYF
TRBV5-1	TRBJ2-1	CASQGTGWPNEQFF
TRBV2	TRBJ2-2	CASSETTSGGANTGELFF